This T cell receptor beta chain was sequenced in a study of cytomegalovirus exposure and HLA in healthy donors. In this sample, this clone turned up once. The PCR used 60 Vbeta and 13 Jbeta primers. The protocol was immunoSEQ multiplex PCR, while the TCRdb copy is restricted to in-frame clones and leaves out a portion. The profile shows 130,000 or so clones, under 70% of them singletons. Germline CDR1 MGHRA, CDR2 YSYEKL. Trimming took 5 bases from V and 2 from J; bases not matched to a gene: 3. The CDR3 runs 14 residues. Sequenced input: PBMCs. The origin of this receptor is a man aged 18 to 35 in good health and CMV-seronegative. The rearrangement joins TRBV4-1 to TRBJ2-1; 7 bases are shared with TRBD1. The CDR3 loop reads CASSSGGAYNEQFF. The CDR3 coding sequence is TGCGCCAGCAGCTCAGGGGGAGCCTACAATGAGCAGTTCTTC.